The rows below give T cell receptor beta chains drawn from one sample of a study of PD-1 blockade in classical Hodgkin lymphoma. The protocol was immunoSEQ multiplex PCR, while the TCRdb copy is restricted to in-frame clones and leaves out a portion. The sample includes some 13,000 clones, approximately 92% of them seen just once. The material sequenced was peripheral blood mononuclear cells (PBMCs), taken at baseline. These receptors all stem from a human donor with classical Hodgkin lymphoma. Both conserved end residues are part of each CDR3. The order of the fields is V gene, J gene, D gene, CDR3 protein. D genes are given only for firm matches.

TRBV6-5	TRBJ1-1	-	CASSYSTPPNTEAFF
TRBV30	TRBJ2-2	TRBD1	CALSGTGFTGELFF
TRBV6-1	TRBJ1-3	-	CASSEALPASGENTIYF
TRBV5-5	TRBJ2-7	TRBD1	CASSAPGDRARRGRYF
TRBV7-9	TRBJ2-1	-	CASSAGVSDSPQFF
TRBV5-1	TRBJ2-2	TRBD2	CASSDLAGGTGELFF
TRBV5-1	TRBJ1-1	-	CASQGGSNTEAFF
TRBV5-1	TRBJ2-7	TRBD2	CASSFGVQRGSYEQYF
TRBV5-1	TRBJ2-7	-	CASSSGTSGYEQYF
TRBV7-3	TRBJ2-2	-	CASSFSRNTGELFF
TRBV19	TRBJ1-1	-	CASSIMALRDTEAFF
TRBV9	TRBJ1-1	-	CASSGTTRGNTEAFF
TRBV7-9	TRBJ1-2	-	CASSLDAGPYGYTF
TRBV7-2	TRBJ2-3	TRBD1	CASSLRGRDRGGDTQYF
TRBV11-3	TRBJ2-1	-	CASSPALVPNEQFF
TRBV7-2	TRBJ1-5	-	CASSGGPDNQPQHF
TRBV7-6	TRBJ2-1	TRBD2	CASSSWTSAGEQFF